The T cell receptor (beta chain) under discussion was sequenced for a study of T cell repertoires in cytomegalovirus infection. Study-wide background: Public TCR beta signatures indicated both CMV infection and matching HLA type. Study conclusions and caveats: The response measured ex vivo was dominated by TCR beta clonotypes (HLA-C-restricted and CMV-specific).

MiXCR was run by TCRdb on the reads, yielding one entry per CDR3 protein. This sample has 380,000 or so distinct CDR3 sequences, with nearly 35% found just once. CDR1 SGHAT and CDR2 FQNNGV come from the germline V gene. The junction had 6 bases not matched to a gene; V was cut back by 4 bases and J by 6 bases. The CDR3 runs 15 residues. This clonotype was seen only a few times. Its target is unknown. Sequenced material: cultured PBMCs, taken from culture after CMV antigen stimulation. The rearrangement uses TRBV11-2 and TRBJ2-2; the match to TRBD1 covers 9 bases. This TCR was sampled from a human donor in good health (CMV status not recorded). Some clones in this sample may be carry-over from other donors' samples. CDR3 residues: CASSYQTGGAGELFF. The CDR3 nucleotides read TGTGCCAGCAGCTACCAGACAGGGGGGGCCGGGGAGCTGTTTTTT.